This T cell receptor beta chain was identified in a study of CXCR3-negative and CXCR3-positive naive CD8 T cells. This CDR3 region has 16 residues. Germline V gives CDR1 MRHNA, CDR2 SNTAGT. UMI-tagged TRB cDNA libraries were built via 5' RACE. TCRdb re-called the 5' RACE reads and gives one entry per CDR3 protein, without DNA. This listing includes more than 35,000 distinct CDR3 sequences. Points on this clonotype: Its specificity is not known.

General study points: Partially decreased CXCR3 expression was recorded after cryopreservation, and fresh PBMCs were used in most assays. Naive cells that were CXCR3-negative or CXCR3-positive used TRBV-TRBJ genes alike, while memory cells diverged.

Sequencing used memory CD8+ T cells from blood. This clonotype was obtained from a human donor in good health. Some clones in this sample may be carry-over from other donors' samples. The rearrangement links TRBV6-4 to TRBJ2-1; TCRdb's D call, TRBD2, is unchecked because there is no DNA. CDR3 in amino acids: CASSDSLGGPSNEQFF.